This entry lists 3 T cell receptor beta chains sequenced from one sample in a study of T cells in Graves' hyperthyroidism and ophthalmopathy. Amplification yielded TCR beta CDR3 regions, with RNA transcripts as the source. HTBI primers were used for first-round RT-PCR of the TCR CDR3. Each CDR3 protein gets one entry after TCRdb re-called the multiplex PCR reads with MiXCR. The sample gives some 350,000 distinct CDR3 sequences, approximately 20% of which show up once; about 3.5% is in the top ten. Source material: blood. These receptors originate from a young woman with Graves' hyperthyroidism.

This clonotype has at least ten counts. V is TRBV9 and J is TRBJ2-2; perhaps D is TRBD1 or TRBD2 (5 bases each). Trimming took off 7 bases at V and 4 bases at J, with 17 bases between the two ends. CDR1 SGDLS and CDR2 YYNGEE come from the germline V gene. The CDR3 contains 15 residues. DNA for the CDR3: TGTGCCAGCCGAGGGGCAGGGATCAGCACCGGGGAGCTGTTTTTT. It translates to CASRGAGISTGELFF.

This clonotype was detected ten times or more. V usage is TRBV11-1 and J usage is TRBJ2-6; 10 positions agree with TRBD1. CDR3 size: 17 residues. V lost 5 bases and J lost 0; bases outside the gene matches: 4. Germline V CDR1 and CDR2: SGHAT, FQDESV (reference sequence). CDR3 sequence: CASSVRTGGSGANVLTF. CDR3 in DNA: TGTGCCAGCAGCGTCCGGACAGGGGGCTCTGGGGCCAACGTCCTGACTTTC.

This clonotype was seen repeatedly, ten times or more. The CDR3 region has the DNA TGTGCCAGCAGTCCCGGACAGGGAGTCGTCTACGGCTACACCTTC. Amino acid sequence: CASSPGQGVVYGYTF. The rearrangement links TRBV27 to TRBJ1-2; 8 nucleotides agree with TRBD1. V dropped 5 bases and J dropped 8; count of bases not matched to a gene: 13. CDR1 and CDR2 from the germline V gene are MNHEY and SMNVEV (reference sequence). The CDR3 covers 15 residues.